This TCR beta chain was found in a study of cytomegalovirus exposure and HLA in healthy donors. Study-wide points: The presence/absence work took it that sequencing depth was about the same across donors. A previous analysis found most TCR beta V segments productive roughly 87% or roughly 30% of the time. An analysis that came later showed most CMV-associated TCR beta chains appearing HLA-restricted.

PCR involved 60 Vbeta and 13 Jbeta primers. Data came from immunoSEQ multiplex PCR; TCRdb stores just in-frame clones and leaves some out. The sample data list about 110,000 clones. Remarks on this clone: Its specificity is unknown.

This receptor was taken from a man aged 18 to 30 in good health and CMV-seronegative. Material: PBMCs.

The CDR3 sequence is CAWSPLGGSPLHF. The CDR3 coding sequence is TGTGCCTGGAGTCCGCTGGGGGGTTCACCCCTCCACTTT. V usage is TRBV30 and J usage is TRBJ1-6, with TRBD1 as a possible D gene (5 bases). The germline gives CDR1 GTSNPN, CDR2 SVGIG (reference sequence). The CDR3 is 13 amino acids. The V and J ends lost 2 bases and 9 bases respectively, with 11 bases between them.